These 32 T cell receptor beta chains were all obtained from the same sample, sequenced in a study of cytomegalovirus exposure and HLA in healthy donors. The PCR was carried out with 60 Vbeta primers and 13 Jbeta primers. TCRdb keeps only in-frame clones here, not all; method: immunoSEQ multiplex PCR. Of about 130,000 clones in the sample, roughly three quarters are singletons; the top ten hold over 0.9%. Sequenced: PBMCs. The receptors derive from a woman aged 55-69 years in good health and CMV-seronegative.

CDR3 in amino acids: CASSVIATNTGELFF. The CDR3 region has the DNA TGCGCCAGCAGCGTGATAGCGACGAACACCGGGGAGCTGTTTTTT. The chain employs TRBV5-1 and TRBJ2-2; tentatively, D is TRBD2 (5 bases). Trimming shortened V by 4 bases and J by 0 bases, and 10 bases separated the two germline ends. CDR1 and CDR2 from the germline V gene are SGHRS and YFSETQ. CDR3 length: 15 amino acids.

The V call is TRBV7-9, the J call TRBJ1-2; 7 nucleotides agree with TRBD1. From germline, CDR1 is SEHNR and CDR2 FQNEAQ (reference sequence). The length of the CDR3 is 16 residues. With V trimmed by 4 bases and J by 5 bases, 13 bases remained unmatched. DNA of the CDR3: TGTGCCAGCAGCTCAGTACGAGGGACAGTCCTGTATGGCTACACCTTC. Its translation: CASSSVRGTVLYGYTF.

The rearrangement joins TRBV19 to TRBJ2-2, with TRBD2 as a possible D gene (6 bases). The CDR3 length is 15 residues. Germline CDR1 and CDR2: LNHDA and SQIVND (reference sequence). V was trimmed by 5 bases and J by 0 bases, leaving 10 bases between them. The CDR3 reads CASSVRGSNTGELFF. The DNA of the CDR3 is TGTGCCAGTAGTGTGCGGGGATCGAACACCGGGGAGCTGTTTTTT.

This rearrangement joins TRBV9 to TRBJ1-4; 9 bases align to TRBD1. With V trimmed by 3 bases and J by 7 bases, 7 bases remained unmatched. This CDR3 comprises 15 residues. Germline CDR1 SGDLS, CDR2 YYNGEE. In DNA form, the CDR3 reads TGTGCCAGCAGCGAGACCGGGACAGGGTTTGAAAAACTGTTTTTT. It yields the protein CASSETGTGFEKLFF.

The CDR3 loop reads CASTAGLIWAGLITNTIYF. The CDR3 DNA follows: TGTGCCAGCACCGCCGGCCTGATTTGGGCAGGGCTGATCACAAACACCATATATTTT. The J gene is TRBJ1-3, the V gene TRBV28, with D possibly matching TRBD1 (5 bases). The CDR3 spans 19 residues. Trimming took off 7 bases at V and 6 bases at J, with 31 bases between the two ends. Germline V gene data show CDR1 as MDHEN and CDR2 as SYDVKM.

This clone occurred a few times. The chain uses TRBV19 and TRBJ1-2; a weak D match, TRBD1 (5 bases). CDR1 and CDR2 from the germline V gene are LNHDA and SQIVND (reference sequence). V gave up 3 bases and J gave up 3 bases, with 14 bases separating them. CDR3 length: 15 residues. The CDR3 reads CASSIEAGMHYGYTF. The CDR3 DNA follows: TGTGCCAGTAGTATCGAAGCAGGGATGCACTATGGCTACACCTTC.

The CDR3 DNA sequence: TGTGCCACATACAGGACAGATAATTCACCCCTCCACTTT. The encoded protein is CATYRTDNSPLHF. The rearrangement joins TRBV28 to TRBJ1-6; D possibly corresponds to TRBD1 (6 bases). This CDR3 comprises 13 residues. Between the trimmed V and J ends, which lost 10 bases and 5 bases, there was a span of 12 bases. Germline loops: CDR1 MDHEN, CDR2 SYDVKM.

The rearrangement links TRBV4-1 to TRBJ2-1; possibly TRBD2 for D (6 bases). This CDR3 has 16 residues. The germline CDR1 and CDR2 sequences are MGHRA and YSYEKL. V was clipped by 5 bases and J by 2 bases, with 16 bases between them. The CDR3 protein is CASSARGSGTYNEQFF. The CDR3 bases are TGCGCCAGCAGCGCCCGGGGTAGCGGAACCTACAATGAGCAGTTCTTC.

The chain combines TRBV5-1 with TRBJ1-1; 8 nucleotides line up with TRBD1. The germline gives CDR1 SGHRS, CDR2 YFSETQ. Trimming cost V 5 bases and J 1 base; bases outside gene matches: 7. This CDR3 spans 15 amino acids. The CDR3 loop is CASRPGGRANTEAFF. In DNA, the CDR3 is TGCGCCAGCAGACCAGGGGGCCGGGCGAACACTGAAGCTTTCTTT.

This clone was detected only once. This chain connects TRBV7-3 to TRBJ1-1, with a tentative D call TRBD1 (6 bases). With 4 bases removed from V and 5 bases from J, the gap between germline ends came to 14 bases. Germline V lookup: CDR1 SGHTA, CDR2 FQGTGA. This CDR3 comprises 14 residues. CDR3 sequence: CASSSAPGTTEAFF. The CDR3 DNA reads as TGTGCCAGCAGCTCAGCCCCCGGGACAACTGAAGCTTTCTTT.

Only a few counts were recorded for this clone. The rearrangement uses TRBV15 and TRBJ1-2; 7 bases map to TRBD1. This CDR3 has 15 amino acids. J was trimmed by 7 bases and V by 8 bases; bases with no gene match: 16. The germline V gene has CDR1 LNHNV and CDR2 YYDKDF (reference sequence). The CDR3 nucleotides read TGTGCCACCGGAGAGACAGGGACGCTAATGGCTGGCTACACCTTC. It codes for CATGETGTLMAGYTF. The entire variable domain, with the rest obtained from reference TRBV15 and TRBJ1-2, is as follows: DAMVIQNPRYQVTQFGKPVTLSCSQTLNHNVMYWYQQKSSQAPKLLFHYYDKDFNNEADTPDNFQSRRPNTSFCFLDIRSPGLGDTAMYLCATGETGTLMAGYTFGSGTRLTVV.

This chain links TRBV27 with TRBJ1-1; possibly TRBD1 for D (6 bases). The germline V and J ends were trimmed by 6 bases and 3 bases, with 32 bases remaining between them. This CDR3 contains 20 residues. Per the germline V gene, CDR1 is MNHEY and CDR2 is SMNVEV (reference sequence). The CDR3 is CASSPLRRLTGSGGDTEAFF. CDR3 nucleotides: TGTGCCAGCAGCCCACTCCGCCGACTGACAGGATCGGGTGGCGACACTGAAGCTTTCTTT.

The chain joins TRBV5-1 to TRBJ2-2; 15 bases map to TRBD2. The CDR3 length is 18 residues. The ends lost 0 bases at V and 0 bases at J; junction bases unmatched: 0. The germline V gene encodes CDR1 SGHRS and CDR2 YFSETQ. The CDR3 sequence is CASSLGTSGRANTGELFF. CDR3 bases: TGCGCCAGCAGCTTGGGGACTAGCGGGAGGGCGAACACCGGGGAGCTGTTTTTT.

A few counts support this clone. Here the CDR3 DNA reads TGTGCCAGCAGTTTAACAGGCCGCAATCAGCCCCAGCATTTT. It yields the protein CASSLTGRNQPQHF. The chain links TRBV28 to TRBJ1-5; the D gene is possibly TRBD1 (5 bases). The CDR3 length is 14 residues. V was shortened by 2 bases and J by 2 bases, with 7 bases between the two germline ends. Germline CDR1 and CDR2: MDHEN and SYDVKM.

This clone appeared a few times. The chain joins TRBV5-4 to TRBJ2-1, with TRBD2 matching 8 bases. V shed 2 bases and J 2 bases; nucleotides not matched to a gene: 3. The germline gives CDR1 SGHNT, CDR2 YYREEE (reference sequence). The CDR3 contains 15 residues. Written as DNA, the CDR3 is TGTGCCAGCAGCTTTCGGGGGGGGGCCTACAATGAGCAGTTCTTC. This encodes CASSFRGGAYNEQFF.

CDR3 nucleotide sequence: TGTGCCAGCAGCCTGACTAGCGGGAGGCCTGGGAATGAGCAGTTCTTC. Its translation: CASSLTSGRPGNEQFF. The rearrangement joins TRBV7-3 to TRBJ2-1, with 13 bases identical to TRBD2. Per germline, CDR1 SGHTA and CDR2 FQGTGA. CDR3 length: 16 residues. V lost 5 bases and J lost 7; bases outside the gene matches: 8.

This sequence joins TRBV2 and TRBJ2-5; 11 bases are shared with TRBD1. The CDR3 runs to 15 residues. Germline CDR1 and CDR2: SNHLY and FYNNEI. V gave up 4 bases and J gave up 5 bases; unmatched junction bases: 6. CDR3 in amino acids: CASSGRTGGGETQYF. The CDR3 region has the DNA TGTGCCAGCAGTGGCCGGACAGGGGGCGGGGAGACCCAGTACTTC.

The V and J genes are TRBV6-1 and TRBJ2-2; the D gene is possibly TRBD2 (5 bases). Trimming stripped 4 bases from V and 2 bases from J, with 11 bases between. This CDR3 is 15 amino acids long. CDR1 is MNHNS, CDR2 SASEGT, per germline. The DNA of the CDR3 is TGTGCCAGCAGTGGACCCGGGATTAACACCGGGGAGCTGTTTTTT. Protein: CASSGPGINTGELFF.

The genes are TRBV6-1 and TRBJ1-1, with 8 bases aligning to TRBD1. The CDR3 sequence is 16 residues long. V shed 0 bases, J shed 5 bases, and the junction held 8 bases outside the gene matches. Germline V gene data show CDR1 as MNHNS and CDR2 as SASEGT. For the CDR3, the DNA is TGTGCCAGCAGTGAAGCCGTTCAGGGGGCGCGGACTGAAGCTTTCTTT. This encodes CASSEAVQGARTEAFF.

This clone was picked up a small number of times. The genes are TRBV10-1 and TRBJ2-3, with 7 positions matching TRBD2. The CDR3 runs 13 residues. CDR1 and CDR2 (germline): WNHNN, SYGVQD (reference sequence). Trimming took 2 bases from V and 6 from J; bases not matched to a gene: 2. The CDR3 bases are TGCGCCAGCAGTGAGGTGGGGGGGGATACGCAGTATTTT. Translated, it gives CASSEVGGDTQYF.

The chain links TRBV4-1 to TRBJ2-3; 14 bases line up with TRBD2. CDR3 length: 14 residues. The V segment lost 9 bases and the J segment 10 bases; nucleotides outside the gene matches: 9. The V gene's germline CDR1 is MGHRA and CDR2 YSYEKL. The DNA for the CDR3 is TGCGCCAGTCCGGGACTAGCGGGAGTGTTGTCGCAGTATTTT. The encoded protein is CASPGLAGVLSQYF.

This chain joins TRBV6-6 and TRBJ2-7, with 9 bases matching TRBD1. CDR1 and CDR2 from the germline V gene are MNHNY and SVGAGI (reference sequence). This CDR3 comprises 15 residues. J was trimmed by 2 bases and V by 5 bases; bases with no gene match: 7. This chain's CDR3 is CASSPDRGVPYEQYF. In DNA form, the CDR3 reads TGTGCCAGCAGTCCGGACAGGGGAGTTCCCTACGAGCAGTACTTC.

The chain joins TRBV19 to TRBJ1-2; D might be TRBD1 (5 bases). Germline CDR1 is LNHDA and CDR2 is SQIVND (reference sequence). The length of the CDR3 is 12 residues. Trimming took 3 bases from V and 7 from J, leaving 9 bases between them. The DNA of the CDR3 is TGTGCCAGTAGTATCTCAGGGTTTGGCTACACCTTC. Translating it yields CASSISGFGYTF.

This rearrangement joins TRBV4-1 to TRBJ2-1, with 10 bases lining up with TRBD1. Germline trimming cut 11 bases from V and 1 base from J; bases unmatched to any gene: 5. The CDR3 spans 14 residues. The germline CDR1 and CDR2 sequences are MGHRA and YSYEKL. As DNA, the CDR3 is TGCGCCGCCCGACAGGGGGCTTCCTACAATGAGCAGTTCTTC. Amino acid sequence: CAARQGASYNEQFF.

V is TRBV5-1 and J is TRBJ2-5, with 11 bases lining up with TRBD2. After removal of 6 bases from V and 2 bases from J, the junction contained 3 bases not matched to a gene. The germline V gene encodes CDR1 SGHRS and CDR2 YFSETQ. This CDR3 has 14 amino acids. For the CDR3, the DNA is TGCGCCAGCACTAGCGGGGGGCTACAAGAGACCCAGTACTTC. The encoded protein is CASTSGGLQETQYF.

The chain uses TRBV5-4 and TRBJ1-6; 9 bases line up with TRBD1. With 3 bases clipped from V and 6 bases from J, the junction kept 7 bases outside the gene matches. In germline, CDR1 is SGHNT, CDR2 YYREEE (reference sequence). The CDR3 covers 16 residues. CDR3 in DNA: TGTGCCAGCAGCTCTCCGGGACAGGGAGGTAATTCACCCCTCCACTTT. Translated: CASSSPGQGGNSPLHF.

This clone was seen once. This chain's CDR3 is CAISESVENYGYTF. In nucleotides, the CDR3 is TGTGCCATCAGTGAGTCGGTAGAGAACTATGGCTACACCTTC. The chain joins TRBV10-3 to TRBJ1-2, with D unresolved. Germline V gene lookup returns CDR1 ENHRY and CDR2 SYGVKD. The CDR3 extends over 14 amino acids. Deletions cut 0 bases from V and 2 bases from J, with 7 bases between.

The J gene is TRBJ1-2, the V gene TRBV18; 11 nucleotides agree with TRBD1. Per germline, CDR1 KGHSH and CDR2 LQKENI. The CDR3 runs to 15 residues. V trimming: 3 bases; J trimming: 3 bases; junction bases outside the gene matches: 3. CDR3: CASSPRTGGDYGYTF. The CDR3 region has the DNA TGTGCCAGCTCACCCCGGACAGGGGGCGACTATGGCTACACCTTC.

The chain links TRBV4-1 to TRBJ2-5, with D possibly being TRBD2 (5 bases). V was pared by 2 bases and J by 3 bases, with 16 bases between. Germline lookup yields CDR1 MGHRA and CDR2 YSYEKL. The CDR3 spans 16 residues. The chain's CDR3 is CASSQLKLVREETQYF. CDR3 coding DNA: TGCGCCAGCAGCCAACTCAAACTAGTGAGGGAAGAGACCCAGTACTTC.

The V gene is TRBV14, the J gene TRBJ1-4; possibly TRBD1 for D (6 bases). This CDR3 region has 15 residues. Germline assignment: CDR1 SGHDN and CDR2 FVKESK. The V and J ends lost 4 bases and 11 bases respectively, with 20 bases between them. In DNA, the CDR3 is TGTGCCAGCAGCCTACTGACAGGAGATAACGCGAAACTGTTTTTT. Amino acid sequence: CASSLLTGDNAKLFF.

The J gene is TRBJ2-2, the V gene TRBV5-4, with 10 nucleotides matching TRBD2. The germline CDR1 and CDR2 sequences are SGHNT and YYREEE (reference sequence). J lost 7 bases, V lost 2 bases, and 8 bases had no gene match. The CDR3 length is 16 residues. This CDR3 reads CASSFPGTSVGGELFF. As DNA, the CDR3 is TGTGCCAGCAGCTTCCCCGGGACTAGCGTGGGCGGGGAGCTGTTTTTT.

A single count supports this clone. The J gene is TRBJ2-3, the V gene TRBV27; D uncertain. V lost 6 bases to trimming and J lost 7 bases, with 11 bases between them. Germline CDR1 is MNHEY and CDR2 is SMNVEV (reference sequence). CDR3 length: 12 amino acids. CDR3 coding DNA: TGTGCCAGCAGCCCAGACATGAATACGCAGTATTTT. Translating gives CASSPDMNTQYF.